The 5 T cell receptor beta chains reported below all come from one sample, sequenced in a study of cytomegalovirus exposure and HLA in healthy donors. Use of 60 Vbeta and 13 Jbeta primers characterized the PCR. Sequencing used immunoSEQ multiplex PCR; TCRdb keeps in-frame clones, though not all of them. The top ten hold less than 5% of the sample, which has approximately 160,000 clones, approximately 71% seen once. The sequenced sample was PBMCs. These receptors originate from a woman under 30 in good health and CMV-seropositive.

This clone was seen only a few times. This sequence joins TRBV5-4 and TRBJ2-7; TRBD1 is a possible D gene (7 bases). With 3 bases removed from V and 0 bases from J, the gap between germline ends came to 13 bases. The CDR3 runs 15 residues. Germline CDR1 and CDR2: SGHNT and YYREEE (reference sequence). The DNA for the CDR3 is TGTGCCAGCAGCTGGGGGGCAGGGGGCTCCTACGAGCAGTACTTC. Residues: CASSWGAGGSYEQYF.

The V call is TRBV4-2, the J call TRBJ2-5; weak D call: TRBD2 (6 bases). Germline V gene lookup returns CDR1 LGHNA and CDR2 YNFKEQ. The germline V and J ends were trimmed by 4 bases and 1 base, with 13 bases remaining between them. The length of the CDR3 is 15 residues. The CDR3 reads CASSRGSGVQETQYF. CDR3 nucleotides: TGTGCCAGCAGCCGAGGGTCGGGGGTCCAAGAGACCCAGTACTTC.

CDR3 region: CAWSVFGVGNTIYF. CDR3 bases: TGTGCCTGGAGTGTATTCGGAGTCGGAAACACCATATATTTT. The chain joins TRBV30 to TRBJ1-3; no clear D. Trimming took 0 bases from V and 4 from J, leaving 10 bases between them. The germline gives CDR1 GTSNPN, CDR2 SVGIG (reference sequence). There are 14 residues in the CDR3.

V is TRBV28 and J is TRBJ2-7; 11 bases match TRBD2. Germline values: CDR1 MDHEN, CDR2 SYDVKM. CDR3 length equals 17 residues. Trimming removed 5 bases from V and 6 bases from J; junction bases left unmatched: 15. CDR3 sequence: CASSLWTLAGGPGEQYF. As DNA, the CDR3 is TGTGCCAGCAGTCTTTGGACTTTAGCGGGAGGGCCAGGCGAGCAGTACTTC.

This rearrangement joins TRBV19 to TRBJ1-5; D not resolved. Germline V lookup: CDR1 LNHDA, CDR2 SQIVND (reference sequence). The CDR3 totals 11 residues. The germline V and J ends were trimmed by 11 bases and 7 bases, with 12 bases remaining between them. CDR3: CAPKRGQPQHF. Written as DNA, the CDR3 is TGTGCCCCAAAACGGGGACAGCCCCAGCATTTT.